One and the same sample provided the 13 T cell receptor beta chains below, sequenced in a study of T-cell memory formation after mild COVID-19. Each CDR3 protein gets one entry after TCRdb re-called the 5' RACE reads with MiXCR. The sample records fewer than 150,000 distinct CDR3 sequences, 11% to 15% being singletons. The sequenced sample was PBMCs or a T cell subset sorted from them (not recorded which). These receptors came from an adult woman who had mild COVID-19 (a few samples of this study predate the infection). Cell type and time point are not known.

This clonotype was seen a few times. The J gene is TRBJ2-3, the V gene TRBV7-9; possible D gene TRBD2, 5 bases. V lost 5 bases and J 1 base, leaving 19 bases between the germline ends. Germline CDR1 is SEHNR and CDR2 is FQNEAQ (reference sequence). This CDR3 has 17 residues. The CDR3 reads CASSHTRGGIGTDTQYF. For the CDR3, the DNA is TGTGCCAGCAGCCACACTAGAGGTGGGATTGGCACAGATACGCAGTATTTT.

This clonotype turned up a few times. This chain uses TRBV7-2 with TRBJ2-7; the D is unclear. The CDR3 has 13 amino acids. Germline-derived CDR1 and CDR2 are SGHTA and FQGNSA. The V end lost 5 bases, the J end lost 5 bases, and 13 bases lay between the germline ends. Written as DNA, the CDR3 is TGTGCCAGCAGCCTATGGGAACCCCACGAGCAGTACTTC. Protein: CASSLWEPHEQYF.

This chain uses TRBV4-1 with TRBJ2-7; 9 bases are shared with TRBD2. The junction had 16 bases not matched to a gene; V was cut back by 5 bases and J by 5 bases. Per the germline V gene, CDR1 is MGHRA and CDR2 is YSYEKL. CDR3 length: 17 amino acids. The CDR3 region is CASSSRTLAGGPDEQYF. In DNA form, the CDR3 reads TGCGCCAGCAGCTCAAGAACCTTGGCGGGGGGGCCCGACGAGCAGTACTTC.

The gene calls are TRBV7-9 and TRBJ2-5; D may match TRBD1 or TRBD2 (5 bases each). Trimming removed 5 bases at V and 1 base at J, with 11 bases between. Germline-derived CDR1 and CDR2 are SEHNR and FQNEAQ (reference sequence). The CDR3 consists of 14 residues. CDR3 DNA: TGTGCCAGCAGCCGCCCCGGGGCCCAAGAGACCCAGTACTTC. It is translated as CASSRPGAQETQYF.

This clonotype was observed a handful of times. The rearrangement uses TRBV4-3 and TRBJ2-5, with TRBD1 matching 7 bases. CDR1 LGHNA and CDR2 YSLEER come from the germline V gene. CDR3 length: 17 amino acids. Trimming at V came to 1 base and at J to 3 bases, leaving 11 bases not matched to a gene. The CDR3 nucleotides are TGCGCCAGCAGCCAAGGGATTTGGACAGGAGTGAAAGAGACCCAGTACTTC. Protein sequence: CASSQGIWTGVKETQYF.

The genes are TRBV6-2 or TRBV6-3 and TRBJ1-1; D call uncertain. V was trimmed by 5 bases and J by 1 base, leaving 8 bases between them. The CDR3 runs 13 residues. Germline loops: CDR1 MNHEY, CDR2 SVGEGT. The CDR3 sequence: CASSLDENTEAFF. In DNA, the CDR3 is TGTGCCAGCAGTCTTGATGAGAACACTGAAGCTTTCTTT.

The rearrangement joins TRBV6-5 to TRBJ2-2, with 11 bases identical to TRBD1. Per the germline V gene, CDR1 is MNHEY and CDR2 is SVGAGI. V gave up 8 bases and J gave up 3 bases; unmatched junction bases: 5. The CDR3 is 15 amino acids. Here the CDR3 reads CASAPGQGDTGELFF. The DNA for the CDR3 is TGTGCCAGCGCCCCGGGACAGGGGGACACCGGGGAGCTGTTTTTT.

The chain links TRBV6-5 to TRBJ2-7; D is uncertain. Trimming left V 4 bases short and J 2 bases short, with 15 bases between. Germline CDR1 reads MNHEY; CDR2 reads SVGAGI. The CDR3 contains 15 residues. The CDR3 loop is CASSSSDGLAYEQYF. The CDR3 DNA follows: TGTGCCAGCAGTTCCTCGGACGGCCTGGCCTACGAGCAGTACTTC.

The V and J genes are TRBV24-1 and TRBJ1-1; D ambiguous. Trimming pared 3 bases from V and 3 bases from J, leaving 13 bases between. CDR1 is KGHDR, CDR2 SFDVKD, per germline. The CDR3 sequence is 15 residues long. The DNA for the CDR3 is TGTGCCACCAGTGATCCGGACCGGGGATACACTGAAGCTTTCTTT. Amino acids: CATSDPDRGYTEAFF.

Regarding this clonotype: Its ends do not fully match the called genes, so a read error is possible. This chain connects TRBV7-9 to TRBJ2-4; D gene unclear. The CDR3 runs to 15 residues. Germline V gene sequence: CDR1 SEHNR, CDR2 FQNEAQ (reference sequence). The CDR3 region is CASSPLAESKDIQYF. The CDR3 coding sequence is TGTGCCAGCAGCCCTCTGGCGGAATCCAAAGACATTCAGTACTTC.

As DNA, the CDR3 is TGTGCCAGCAGCCGGACAGGGGGCTGGCCCCAGCATTTT. Translated, it gives CASSRTGGWPQHF. The genes are TRBV7-6 and TRBJ1-5, with 11 bases aligning to TRBD1. V trimming: 5 bases; J trimming: 9 bases; junction bases outside the gene matches: 3. The CDR3 has 13 amino acids. The germline gives CDR1 SGHVS, CDR2 FNYEAQ. The full variable domain, completed using reference TRBV7-6 and TRBJ1-5, is GAGVSQSPRYKVTKRGQDVALRCDPISGHVSLYWYRQALGQGPEFLTYFNYEAQQDKSGLPNDRFSAERPEGSISTLTIQRTEQRDSAMYRCASSRTGGWPQHFGDGTRLSIL.

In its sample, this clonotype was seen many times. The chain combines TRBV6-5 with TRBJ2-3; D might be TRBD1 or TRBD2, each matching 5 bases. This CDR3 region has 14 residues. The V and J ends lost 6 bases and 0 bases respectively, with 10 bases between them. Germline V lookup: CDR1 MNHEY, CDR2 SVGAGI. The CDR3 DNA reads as TGTGCCAGCAGCCTGGGACGGAGCACAGATACGCAGTATTTT. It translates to CASSLGRSTDTQYF.

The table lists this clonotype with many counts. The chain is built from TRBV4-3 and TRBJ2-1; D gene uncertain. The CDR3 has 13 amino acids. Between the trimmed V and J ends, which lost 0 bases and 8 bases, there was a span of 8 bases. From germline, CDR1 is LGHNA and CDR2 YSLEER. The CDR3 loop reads CASSQDRSDEQFF. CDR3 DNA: TGCGCCAGCAGCCAAGATAGGAGCGATGAGCAGTTCTTC.